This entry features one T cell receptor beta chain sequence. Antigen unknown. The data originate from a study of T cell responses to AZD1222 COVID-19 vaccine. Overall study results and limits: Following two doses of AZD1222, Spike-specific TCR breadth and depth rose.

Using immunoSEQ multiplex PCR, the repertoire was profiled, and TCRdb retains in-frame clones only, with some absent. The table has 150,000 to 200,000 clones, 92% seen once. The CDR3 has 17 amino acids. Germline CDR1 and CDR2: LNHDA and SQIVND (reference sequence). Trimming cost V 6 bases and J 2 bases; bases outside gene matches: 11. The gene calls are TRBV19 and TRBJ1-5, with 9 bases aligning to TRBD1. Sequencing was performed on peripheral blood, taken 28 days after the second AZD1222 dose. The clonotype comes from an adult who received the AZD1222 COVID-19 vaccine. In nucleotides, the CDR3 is TGTGCCAGTAGATCGGGACAGGGACGCTCTGGCAATCAGCCCCAGCATTTT. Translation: CASRSGQGRSGNQPQHF.